Sequencing of this TCR beta chain was carried out in a study of blood T cell repertoires in COVID-19. In the original processing: Using reference gene primer amplification, nucleated cell counts were estimated. Repertoires were generated with immunoSEQ multiplex PCR, while TCRdb's copy carries only in-frame clones and drops some. The V and J calls and the clone size are those of that table, but D and trimming were determined from the DNA. This sample has about 150,000 clones, with approximately 84% found just once. Self-reported history from a screening survey and questionnaire set each donor's cohort. The CDR3 sequence is 14 residues long. V gave up 6 bases and J gave up 1 base; unmatched junction bases: 3. In germline, CDR1 is SNHLY, CDR2 FYNNEI.

The source of this sequence is a woman aged 45-59 years with acute COVID-19. Sequences were obtained from PBMCs or T cells enriched from blood (not recorded which). The V gene is TRBV2, the J gene TRBJ2-4; 7 nucleotides match TRBD1. CDR3 region: CASSLQGAKNIQYF. The CDR3 coding sequence is TGTGCCAGCAGCCTACAGGGGGCCAAAAACATTCAGTACTTC.